The 7 T cell receptor beta chains below were found in one sample sequenced in a study of CD8 T cells in Susac syndrome. Reverse transcription used about 0.45 to 1 ug RNA and random hexamers. TCRdb reprocessed the immunoSEQ multiplex PCR reads with MiXCR, giving one entry per CDR3 protein. The data hold some 200,000 distinct CDR3 sequences, with 90% to 96% observed a single time. The sequenced material came from CD4+ T cells from PBMCs. The receptors here all came from a human donor with Susac syndrome.

The chain has TRBV5-1 and TRBJ2-7; D possibly corresponds to TRBD2 (6 bases). V dropped 4 bases and J dropped 4 bases, with 9 bases sitting between them. Germline CDR1 and CDR2: SGHRS and YFSETQ. The CDR3 covers 12 residues. The CDR3, as DNA: TGCGCCAGCAGCCCGGGGGAATACGAGCAGTACTTC. Its protein product is CASSPGEYEQYF.

The chain recombines TRBV18 with TRBJ2-7; 8 nucleotides match TRBD1. V lost 6 bases and J lost 5; bases outside the gene matches: 6. The germline CDR1 and CDR2 sequences are KGHSH and LQKENI. There are 13 residues in the CDR3. The CDR3 sequence: CASSPDRVHEQYF. The CDR3 DNA follows: TGTGCCAGCTCGCCGGACAGGGTCCACGAGCAGTACTTC.

The chain is built from TRBV12-3 or TRBV12-4 and TRBJ1-2; D gene uncertain. This CDR3 region has 15 residues. Trimming stripped 8 bases from V and 0 bases from J, with 16 bases between. In DNA form, the CDR3 reads TGTGCCAGCGTATACAGCGGCGCTACTAACTATGGCTACACCTTC. Translation: CASVYSGATNYGYTF.

J is TRBJ2-5 and V is TRBV3-1; D may correspond to TRBD1 or TRBD2 (5 bases each). CDR1 and CDR2 from the germline V gene are LGHDT and YNNKEL (reference sequence). V dropped 3 bases and J dropped 4 bases, with 12 bases sitting between them. CDR3 length: 14 amino acids. The CDR3 DNA reads TGTGCCAGCAGCCAGGGACCACTGAGAGAGACCCAGTACTTC. It specifies CASSQGPLRETQYF.

The chain recombines TRBV30 with TRBJ1-1; D uncertain. Germline CDR1 is GTSNPN and CDR2 is SVGIG (reference sequence). V was trimmed by 2 bases and J by 0 bases, leaving 13 bases between them. This CDR3 region has 15 residues. CDR3 sequence reads: CAWSRDVALNTEAFF. CDR3 nucleotide sequence: TGTGCCTGGAGTAGAGATGTGGCGCTGAACACTGAAGCTTTCTTT.

The CDR3 sequence is CAWNEGGDNTEAFF. Here the CDR3 DNA reads TGTGCCTGGAACGAAGGCGGAGATAACACTGAAGCTTTCTTT. V and J are TRBV30 and TRBJ1-1; D uncertain. CDR3 size: 14 residues. From germline, CDR1 is GTSNPN and CDR2 SVGIG (reference sequence). Trimming pared 4 bases from V and 2 bases from J, leaving 14 bases between.

V usage is TRBV4-1 and J usage is TRBJ1-2; D is undetermined. Between the trimmed V and J ends, which lost 6 bases and 7 bases, there was a span of 9 bases. This CDR3 comprises 11 residues. Per the germline V gene, CDR1 is MGHRA and CDR2 is YSYEKL. The CDR3 nucleotides are TGCGCCAGCAGTCGGGAAAGTGGCTACACCTTC. It yields the protein CASSRESGYTF.